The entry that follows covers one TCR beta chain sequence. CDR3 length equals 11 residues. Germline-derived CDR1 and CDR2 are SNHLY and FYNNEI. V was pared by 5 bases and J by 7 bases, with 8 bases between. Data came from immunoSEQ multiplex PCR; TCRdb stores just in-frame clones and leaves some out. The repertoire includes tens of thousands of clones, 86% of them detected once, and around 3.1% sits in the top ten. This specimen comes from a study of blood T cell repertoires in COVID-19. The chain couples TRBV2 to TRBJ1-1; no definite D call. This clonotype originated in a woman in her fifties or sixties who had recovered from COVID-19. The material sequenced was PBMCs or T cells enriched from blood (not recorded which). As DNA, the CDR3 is TGTGCCAGCAGTCCCCTCCTTGAAGCTTTCTTT. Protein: CASSPLLEAFF. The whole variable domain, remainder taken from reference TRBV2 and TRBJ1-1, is EPEVTQTPSHQVTQMGQEVILRCVPISNHLYFYWYRQILGQKVEFLVSFYNNEISEKSEIFDDQFSVERPDGSNFTLKIRSTKLEDSAMYFCASSPLLEAFFGQGTRLTVV.